This T cell receptor (beta chain) comes out of a study of beta chain features in type 1 diabetes. Expressed TCRB transcripts were sequenced because the isolated RNA had all been reverse transcribed beforehand. The assay was immunoSEQ multiplex PCR, and TCRdb's table has in-frame clones only and misses some. The repertoire holds under 450,000 clones, with about 16% as singletons. The CDR3 spans 14 residues. CDR1 is SQVTM, CDR2 ANQGSEA, per germline. V shed 5 bases and J shed 1 base, with 15 bases lying between them. Markers CD45RO/CCR7/CD25/CD127/CD95/CD27 served to sort CD4+ naive, central memory, regulatory and stem cell-like memory cells.

Input material: naive CD4+ T cells from blood. The chain couples TRBV29-1 to TRBJ2-7; the D gene is possibly TRBD1 (6 bases). This clonotype was sampled from a young woman in good health. The CDR3 DNA sequence: TGCAGCGTTAGGACAGTGTATGCGTCCTACGAGCAGTACTTC. Protein product: CSVRTVYASYEQYF.